This T cell receptor (beta chain) was observed in a study of CXCR3-negative and CXCR3-positive naive CD8 T cells (dated by TCRdb to the late 2010s). Concerning the study at large: In total, 130 million to 150 million TRB reads were obtained, or roughly 1.5 +/- 0.3 million reads per library. Diversity and physicochemical repertoire analyses were performed on some eleven donors pooled from two independent experiments. TRBV-TRBJ cluster analysis included naive subsets from a handful of donors and memory cells from 3 donors. Results the study describes overall, beyond this receptor: Freshly isolated PBMCs were used for most assays because CXCR3 expression partially decreased after cryopreservation. TRB CDR3s from CXCR3-positive naive cells showed higher hydrophobicity (lower Kidera factor 4), lower energy, and higher strength and volume indices than CXCR3-negative naive cells. Because surface CD5, which has been linked to self-reactivity in mice, was comparable between naive subsets, TCR interaction strength was also inferred from TRB CDR3 physicochemical properties. Within the same donor, TRBV-TRBJ usage looked similar between naive CXCR3-negative and CXCR3-positive cells, but memory cells had distinct patterns. Both naive subsets had comparably high repertoire diversity, while memory CD8+ T cells had much lower repertoire diversity.

For each CD8+ T cell subset, flow sorting was done in triplicate, and 250,000 to 300,000 cells per subset went directly into RLT lysis buffer. Naive CD8+ T cells were defined stringently as CD45RO-CCR7+CD27+CD95- to exclude memory contaminants. Standard density gradient centrifugation was used to isolate peripheral blood mononuclear cells from buffy coats. A FACSAria III was used to flow-sort naive CXCR3-negative and CXCR3-positive CD8+ T cells. Total RNA was extracted from sorted cells with an RNeasy Mini Kit. With respect to this clonotype: The antigen it binds to is not known.

This sample was sequenced with a NextSeq 550. The Human TCR Profiling Kit (MiLaboratory) was used to prepare UMI-labeled 5' RACE TRB cDNA libraries. The full amount of extracted RNA was used for cDNA synthesis, and the full amount of resulting cDNA was used for PCR amplification. Libraries were prepared in parallel with an identical number of PCR cycles. The authors processed their data as follows. With a requirement of at least two reads per UMI, MIGEC and MiXCR extracted about 50,000 +/- 10,000 unique UMI-labeled TRB cDNA molecules per library. On average, approximately 40,000 +/- 10,000 functional in-frame TRB CDR3 nucleotide clonotypes lacking stop codons were found per library. After downsampling to 5000 UMI-labeled TRB molecules per sample, diversity metrics, including normalized Shannon-Wiener and Chao1, were computed in VDJtools. VDJtools computed clonotype-size-weighted physicochemical properties of the central five CDR3 residues: interaction energy, strength, volume and Kidera factor 4. After reprocessing by TCRdb, each CDR3 protein sequence is one entry, and no DNA is given. The V and J calls reflect TCRdb's pipeline rather than the authors' work. The table held for this sample gives around 50,000 distinct CDR3 sequences. Together, the top ten hold 2% to 2.5% of the sample.

The germline V gene specifies MNHEY as CDR1 and SVGEGT as CDR2. Including the terminal cysteine and phenylalanine, the CDR3 comprises 11 residues. Nucleotide data are not available. Recombination connected TRBV6-2 or TRBV6-3 to TRBJ2-7; TCRdb designates TRBD1, a call that cannot be tested without DNA. The TCR originated in a human donor in good health. Some clones in this sample may be carry-over from other donors' samples. Sequencing used naive CXCR3- CD8+ T cells from blood. Explained via the paper, the cell subset or site label denotes: CD45RO-CCR7+CD27+CD95- naive CD8+ T cells lacking CXCR3 (TNR3-). The CDR3 in this case is CASSLPGEQYF.